A single sample is the source of the 20 T cell receptor beta chains below, sequenced in a study of cytomegalovirus exposure and HLA in healthy donors. Here immunoSEQ multiplex PCR was the method, and the copy in TCRdb shows in-frame clones only, minus some. The repertoire holds tens of thousands of clones, less than 95% seen once, with 0.6% to 0.8% in the top ten. Material for sequencing was PBMCs. These receptor sequences come from a woman aged 18-29 years in good health and CMV-seronegative.

This chain uses TRBV7-3 with TRBJ2-2, with 7 positions matching TRBD2. CDR3 length: 11 residues. Per germline, CDR1 SGHTA and CDR2 FQGTGA. V was clipped by 8 bases and J by 6 bases; unmatched bases: 0. The CDR3, as DNA: TGTGCCAGCGCGGGGGCCGGGGAGCTGTTTTTT. Encoded protein: CASAGAGELFF.

The chain carries TRBV7-9 and TRBJ1-1, with TRBD1 matching 7 bases. This CDR3 spans 15 amino acids. The V and J ends lost 4 bases and 5 bases, in that order; junction bases with no gene match: 10. Germline values: CDR1 SEHNR, CDR2 FQNEAQ (reference sequence). The CDR3 DNA sequence: TGTGCCAGCAGCTCCCGACAGGGAGCCGGAACTGAAGCTTTCTTT. This gives the protein CASSSRQGAGTEAFF.

The chain joins TRBV28 to TRBJ2-7, with 7 positions matching TRBD2. Germline V gene lookup returns CDR1 MDHEN and CDR2 SYDVKM. Losses at the gene ends were 8 bases for V and 0 bases for J; bases not matched to a gene: 7. This CDR3 has 14 residues. The CDR3 protein is CASRRGDRSYEQYF. DNA for the CDR3: TGTGCCAGCCGTCGGGGGGATCGCTCCTACGAGCAGTACTTC. Drawing the rest from reference TRBV28 and TRBJ2-7, the complete variable domain is DVKVTQSSRYLVKRTGEKVFLECVQDMDHENMFWYRQDPGLGLRLIYFSYDVKMKEKGDIPEGYSVSREKKERFSLILESASTNQTSMYLCASRRGDRSYEQYFGPGTRLTVT.

The CDR3 here is CSASNRDEQYF. The CDR3 DNA reads as TGCAGTGCTAGCAACAGGGACGAGCAGTACTTC. This chain links TRBV20-1 with TRBJ2-7; D may be TRBD1 (6 bases). Trimming removed 3 bases at V and 5 bases at J, with 8 bases between. CDR3 length: 11 residues. From germline, CDR1 is DFQATT and CDR2 SNEGSKA (reference sequence).

V is TRBV7-9 and J is TRBJ2-7, with D perhaps TRBD1 (6 bases). The germline V gene has CDR1 SEHNR and CDR2 FQNEAQ (reference sequence). V was shortened by 0 bases and J by 2 bases, with 11 bases between the two germline ends. This CDR3 has 15 amino acids. For the CDR3, the DNA is TGTGCCAGCAGCTTAGCGACAGGAACACCCTACGAGCAGTACTTC. It translates to CASSLATGTPYEQYF.

This rearrangement joins TRBV2 to TRBJ2-2, with a weak D call TRBD1 (6 bases). The V gene's germline CDR1 is SNHLY and CDR2 FYNNEI. There are 16 residues in the CDR3. Trimming shortened V by 11 bases and J by 1 base, and 20 bases separated the two germline ends. In DNA, the CDR3 is TGTGCCTCACAGGGCCCGACCCCGATGAACACCGGGGAGCTGTTTTTT. This encodes CASQGPTPMNTGELFF.

The chain links TRBV2 to TRBJ2-5; 8 nucleotides match TRBD2. V lost 6 bases to trimming and J lost 5 bases; unmatched junction nucleotides: 14. Germline-derived CDR1 and CDR2 are SNHLY and FYNNEI. This CDR3 comprises 16 residues. The CDR3 loop is CASSQGLVGAWETQYF. In DNA form, the CDR3 reads TGTGCCAGCAGCCAGGGACTAGTAGGGGCCTGGGAGACCCAGTACTTC. Drawing the rest from reference TRBV2 and TRBJ2-5, the complete variable domain is EPEVTQTPSHQVTQMGQEVILRCVPISNHLYFYWYRQILGQKVEFLVSFYNNEISEKSEIFDDQFSVERPDGSNFTLKIRSTKLEDSAMYFCASSQGLVGAWETQYFGPGTRLLVL.

This clone was seen a single time. The chain is built from TRBV4-3 and TRBJ1-2; 8 bases line up with TRBD1. The CDR3 length is 15 residues. V lost 3 bases and J lost 6; bases outside the gene matches: 9. Germline V gives CDR1 LGHNA, CDR2 YSLEER. The CDR3 loop reads CASSQRDRLSNGYTF. The CDR3 DNA reads TGCGCCAGCAGCCAGCGGGACAGGTTGTCAAATGGCTACACCTTC.

CDR3 protein: CASRADRGRSYEQYF. Here the CDR3 DNA reads TGTGCCAGCAGGGCTGACAGGGGGAGGTCGTACGAGCAGTACTTC. V usage is TRBV7-2 and J usage is TRBJ2-7; TRBD1 agrees at 9 bases. V trimming: 6 bases; J trimming: 4 bases; junction bases outside the gene matches: 10. The V gene's germline CDR1 is SGHTA and CDR2 FQGNSA. This CDR3 has 15 residues.

This clone was counted a single time. The rearrangement links TRBV18 to TRBJ2-3, with 12 positions matching TRBD2. CDR3 length: 19 amino acids. The trim removed 2 bases at V and 4 bases at J, leaving 13 bases unmatched. Germline loops: CDR1 KGHSH, CDR2 LQKENI. The CDR3 nucleotides are TGTGCCAGCTCACCAGCGGGACTAGCGGGCCGAATTATTGCAGATACGCAGTATTTT. Its protein product is CASSPAGLAGRIIADTQYF.

V usage is TRBV5-1 and J usage is TRBJ2-3; 9 bases are a match to TRBD2. V was pared by 2 bases and J by 6 bases, with 10 bases of the junction left unmatched. This CDR3 is built from 16 residues. Per germline, CDR1 SGHRS and CDR2 YFSETQ. In DNA form, the CDR3 reads TGCGCCAGCAGCTTCGTTGGCGGGGGGGCCATGGATACGCAGTATTTT. It yields the protein CASSFVGGGAMDTQYF.

This clone has more than one count but fewer than ten. V gene TRBV5-4 combines with J gene TRBJ1-6; no reliable D call. The CDR3 runs 15 residues. V lost 4 bases and J lost 15, with 23 bases in between. Germline V CDR1 and CDR2: SGHNT, YYREEE (reference sequence). As DNA, the CDR3 is TGTGCCAGCAGCGAAACCTACGGACCGTCGGAGGTCCTCCACTTT. Its protein product is CASSETYGPSEVLHF.

This chain links TRBV7-2 with TRBJ1-1; D remains unclear. CDR1 is SGHTA and CDR2 is FQGNSA in the germline V gene. CDR3 length: 13 residues. Trimming took off 5 bases at V and 5 bases at J, with 12 bases between the two ends. CDR3 loop: CASSTQLETEAFF. As DNA, the CDR3 is TGTGCCAGCAGCACCCAACTAGAGACTGAAGCTTTCTTT.

The chain carries TRBV4-1 and TRBJ1-5; D gene ambiguous. This CDR3 is built from 16 residues. CDR1 is MGHRA, CDR2 YSYEKL, per germline. V was cut by 1 base and J by 3 bases, with 13 bases left in between. CDR3 protein: CASSQGAGVYNQPQHF. CDR3 nucleotide sequence: TGCGCCAGCAGCCAAGGGGCAGGCGTCTACAATCAGCCCCAGCATTTT.

The V gene is TRBV5-5, the J gene TRBJ1-6, with D possibly being TRBD1 (6 bases). The CDR3 has 14 amino acids. V lost 3 bases and J lost 9, with 13 bases in between. Germline lookup yields CDR1 SGHKS and CDR2 YYEKEE (reference sequence). Written as DNA, the CDR3 is TGTGCCAGCAGCTCAGGGGATTCTCTTTCACCCCTCCACTTT. Translation gives CASSSGDSLSPLHF.

V and J are TRBV18 and TRBJ2-7; 9 bases align to TRBD1. V lost 3 bases, J lost 5 bases, and 5 bases stayed unmatched. The CDR3 runs 14 residues. CDR1 is KGHSH and CDR2 is LQKENI in the germline V gene. CDR3 region: CASSPGTGIHEQYF. CDR3 nucleotide sequence: TGTGCCAGCTCACCTGGGACAGGGATCCACGAGCAGTACTTC.

The chain uses TRBV9 and TRBJ2-2; TRBD2 is a possible D gene (5 bases). Germline CDR1 and CDR2: SGDLS and YYNGEE. The ends were cut back, 0 bases at V and 6 bases at J, with 15 bases in the middle. The CDR3 is made up of 16 amino acids. The CDR3 sequence: CASSVALGLAAGELFF. CDR3 DNA: TGTGCCAGCAGCGTAGCCCTAGGGCTAGCCGCCGGGGAGCTGTTTTTT.

This chain joins TRBV13 and TRBJ2-1; TRBD2 agrees at 16 bases. The ends lost 5 bases at V and 4 bases at J; junction bases unmatched: 11. From germline, CDR1 is PRHDT and CDR2 FYEKMQ (reference sequence). The CDR3 has 19 residues. The CDR3 reads CASSTPGLAGGLRYNEQFF. The CDR3 DNA is TGTGCCAGCAGCACCCCGGGACTAGCGGGGGGGCTCAGGTACAATGAGCAGTTCTTC.

V and J are TRBV5-6 and TRBJ2-5; TRBD2 might be the D (6 bases). The V end was cut by 4 bases, the J end by 7 bases, with 11 bases between. The CDR3 runs 12 residues. Germline V gene sequence: CDR1 SGHDT, CDR2 YYEEEE. The CDR3 sequence is CASSTLASTQYF. For the CDR3, the DNA is TGTGCCAGCAGCACGCTAGCGTCGACCCAGTACTTC. Using reference TRBV5-6 and TRBJ2-5 for the parts outside the CDR3, the full variable domain is DAGVTQSPTHLIKTRGQQVTLRCSPKSGHDTVSWYQQALGQGPQFIFQYYEEEERQRGNFPDRFSGHQFPNYSSELNVNALLLGDSALYLCASSTLASTQYFGPGTRLLVL.

The chain couples TRBV7-2 to TRBJ1-6; 8 bases are shared with TRBD1. Per germline, CDR1 SGHTA and CDR2 FQGNSA. Trimming removed 8 bases from V and 3 bases from J; junction bases left unmatched: 15. The length of the CDR3 is 18 residues. CDR3 sequence: CASRSPRGQGIYNSPLHF. The CDR3 DNA follows: TGTGCCAGCCGCTCCCCGCGAGGACAGGGAATCTATAATTCACCCCTCCACTTT.